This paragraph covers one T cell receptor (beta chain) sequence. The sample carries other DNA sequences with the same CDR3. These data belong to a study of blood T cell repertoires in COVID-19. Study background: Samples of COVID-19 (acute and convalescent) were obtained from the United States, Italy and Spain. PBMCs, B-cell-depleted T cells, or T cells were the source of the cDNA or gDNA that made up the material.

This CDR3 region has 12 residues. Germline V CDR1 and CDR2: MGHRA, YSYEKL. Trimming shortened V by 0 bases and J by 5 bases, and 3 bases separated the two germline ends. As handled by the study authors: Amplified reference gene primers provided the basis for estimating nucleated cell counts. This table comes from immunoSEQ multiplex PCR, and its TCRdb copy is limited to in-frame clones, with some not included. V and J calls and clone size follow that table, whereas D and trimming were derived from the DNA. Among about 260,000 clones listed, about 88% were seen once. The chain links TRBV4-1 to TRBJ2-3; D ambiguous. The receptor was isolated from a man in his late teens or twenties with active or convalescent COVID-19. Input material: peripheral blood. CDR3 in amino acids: CASSQDRDTQYF. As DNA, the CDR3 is TGCGCCAGCAGCCAAGATAGAGATACGCAGTATTTT.